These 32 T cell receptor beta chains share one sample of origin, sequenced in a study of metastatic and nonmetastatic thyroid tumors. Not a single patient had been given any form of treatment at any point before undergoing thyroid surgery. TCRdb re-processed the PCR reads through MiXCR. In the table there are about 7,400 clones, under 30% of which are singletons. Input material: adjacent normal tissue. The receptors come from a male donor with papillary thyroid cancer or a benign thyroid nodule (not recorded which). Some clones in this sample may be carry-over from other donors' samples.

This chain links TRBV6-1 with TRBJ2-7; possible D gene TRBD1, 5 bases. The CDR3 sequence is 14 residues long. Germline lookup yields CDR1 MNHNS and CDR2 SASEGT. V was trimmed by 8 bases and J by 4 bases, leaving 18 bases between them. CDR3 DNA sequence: TGTGCCAGCTCCCTAGGACAAGTTGGGTACGAGCAGTACTTC. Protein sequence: CASSLGQVGYEQYF.

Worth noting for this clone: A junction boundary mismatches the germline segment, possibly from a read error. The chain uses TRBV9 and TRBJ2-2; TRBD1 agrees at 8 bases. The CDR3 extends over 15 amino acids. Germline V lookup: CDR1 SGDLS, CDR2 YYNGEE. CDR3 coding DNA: TGTGCCAGCATCCTCCGGACAGGGAACACCGGGCAGCTGTTTTTT. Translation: CASILRTGNTGQLFF.

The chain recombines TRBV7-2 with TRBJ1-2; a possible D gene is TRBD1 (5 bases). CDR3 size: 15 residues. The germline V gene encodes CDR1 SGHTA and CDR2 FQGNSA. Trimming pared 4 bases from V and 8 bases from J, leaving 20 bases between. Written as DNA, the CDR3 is TGTGCCAGCAGCTCCTACGAGGTACAGGAGGCCGGCTACACCTTC. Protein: CASSSYEVQEAGYTF.

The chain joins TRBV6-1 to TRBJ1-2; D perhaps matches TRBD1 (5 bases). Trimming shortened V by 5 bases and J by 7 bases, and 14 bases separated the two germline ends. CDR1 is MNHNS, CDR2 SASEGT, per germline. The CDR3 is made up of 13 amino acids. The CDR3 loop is CASSLSWGCGYTF. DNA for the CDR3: TGTGCCAGCAGTCTATCTTGGGGCTGTGGCTACACCTTC.

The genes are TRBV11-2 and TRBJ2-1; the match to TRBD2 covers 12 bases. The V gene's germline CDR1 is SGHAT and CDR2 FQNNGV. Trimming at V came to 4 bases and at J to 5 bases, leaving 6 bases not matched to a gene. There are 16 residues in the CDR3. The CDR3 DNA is TGTGCCAGCAGCTCCCTAGCGGGAGGGCCTAACAATGAGCAGTTCTTC. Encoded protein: CASSSLAGGPNNEQFF. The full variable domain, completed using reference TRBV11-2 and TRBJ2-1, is EAGVAQSPRYKIIEKRQSVAFWCNPISGHATLYWYQQILGQGPKLLIQFQNNGVVDDSQLPKDRFSAERLKGVDSTLKIQPAKLEDSAVYLCASSSLAGGPNNEQFFGPGTRLTVL.

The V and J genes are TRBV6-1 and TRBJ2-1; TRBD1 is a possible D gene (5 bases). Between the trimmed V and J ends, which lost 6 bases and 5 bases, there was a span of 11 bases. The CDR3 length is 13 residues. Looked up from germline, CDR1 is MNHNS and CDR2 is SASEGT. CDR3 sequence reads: CASRGPEDNEQFF. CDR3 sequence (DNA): TGTGCCAGCAGGGGGCCAGAAGACAATGAGCAGTTCTTC.

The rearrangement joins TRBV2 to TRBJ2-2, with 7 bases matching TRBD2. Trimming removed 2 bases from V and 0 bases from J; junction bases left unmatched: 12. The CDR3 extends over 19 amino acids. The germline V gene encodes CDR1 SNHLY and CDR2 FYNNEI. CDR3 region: CASSEPALTLAANTGELFF. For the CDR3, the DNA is TGTGCCAGCAGTGAACCCGCTTTAACCCTAGCGGCGAACACCGGGGAGCTGTTTTTT.

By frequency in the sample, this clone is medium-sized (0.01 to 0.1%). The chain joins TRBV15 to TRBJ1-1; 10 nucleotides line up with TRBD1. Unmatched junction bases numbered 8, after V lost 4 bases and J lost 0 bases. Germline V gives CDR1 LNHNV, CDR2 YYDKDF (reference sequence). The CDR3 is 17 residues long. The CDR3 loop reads CATSTGRDRGLNTEAFF. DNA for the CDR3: TGTGCCACCAGCACCGGGCGGGACAGGGGTTTGAACACTGAAGCTTTCTTT.

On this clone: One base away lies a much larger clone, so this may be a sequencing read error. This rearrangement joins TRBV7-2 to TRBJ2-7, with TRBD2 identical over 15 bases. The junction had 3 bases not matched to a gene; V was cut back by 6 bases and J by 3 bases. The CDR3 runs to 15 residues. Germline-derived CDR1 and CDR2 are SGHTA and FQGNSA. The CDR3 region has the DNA TGTGCCAGCAGGGCGGGACTAGCGGGGGGCTACGAGCAGTACTTC. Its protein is CASRAGLAGGYEQYF.

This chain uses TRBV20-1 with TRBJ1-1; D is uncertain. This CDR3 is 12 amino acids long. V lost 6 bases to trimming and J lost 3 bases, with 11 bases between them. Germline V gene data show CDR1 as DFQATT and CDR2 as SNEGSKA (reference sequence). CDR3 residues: CSAPGRDTEAFF. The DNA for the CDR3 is TGCAGTGCCCCCGGCAGAGACACTGAAGCTTTCTTT.

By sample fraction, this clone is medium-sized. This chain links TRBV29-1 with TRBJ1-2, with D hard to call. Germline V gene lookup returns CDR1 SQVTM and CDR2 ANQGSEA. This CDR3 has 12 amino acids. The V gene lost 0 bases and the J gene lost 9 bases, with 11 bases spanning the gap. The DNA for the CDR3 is TGCAGCGTTGAAGATAACCCGTATAGCTACACCTTC. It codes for CSVEDNPYSYTF.

This chain's CDR3 is CASSEGPPGVDTQYF. CDR3 coding DNA: TGTGCCAGCAGTGAAGGCCCCCCCGGTGTAGATACGCAGTATTTT. This chain uses TRBV2 with TRBJ2-3; D not certain. This CDR3 is built from 15 residues. Germline values: CDR1 SNHLY, CDR2 FYNNEI. Trimming took off 1 base at V and 5 bases at J, with 13 bases between the two ends. Filled out from reference TRBV2 and TRBJ2-3, the complete variable domain reads EPEVTQTPSHQVTQMGQEVILRCVPISNHLYFYWYRQILGQKVEFLVSFYNNEISEKSEIFDDQFSVERPDGSNFTLKIRSTKLEDSAMYFCASSEGPPGVDTQYFGPGTRLTVL.

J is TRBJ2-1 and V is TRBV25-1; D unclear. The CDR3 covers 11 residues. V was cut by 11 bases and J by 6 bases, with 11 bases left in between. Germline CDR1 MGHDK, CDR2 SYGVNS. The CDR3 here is CAAEELNEQFF. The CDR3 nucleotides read TGTGCCGCCGAGGAGCTCAATGAGCAGTTCTTC.

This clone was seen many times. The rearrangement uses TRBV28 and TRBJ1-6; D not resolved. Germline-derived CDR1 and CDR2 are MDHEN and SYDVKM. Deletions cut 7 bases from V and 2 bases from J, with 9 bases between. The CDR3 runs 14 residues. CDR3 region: CASNSLPYNSPLHF. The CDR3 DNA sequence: TGTGCCAGCAACAGTCTGCCCTATAATTCACCCCTCCACTTT.

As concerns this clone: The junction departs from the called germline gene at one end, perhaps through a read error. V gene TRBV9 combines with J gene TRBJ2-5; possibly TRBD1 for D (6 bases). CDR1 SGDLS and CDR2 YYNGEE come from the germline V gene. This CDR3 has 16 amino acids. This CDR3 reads CASSVGGHPNQDTQYF. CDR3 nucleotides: TGTGCCAGCAGTGTAGGGGGACACCCTAACCAAGACACCCAGTACTTC.

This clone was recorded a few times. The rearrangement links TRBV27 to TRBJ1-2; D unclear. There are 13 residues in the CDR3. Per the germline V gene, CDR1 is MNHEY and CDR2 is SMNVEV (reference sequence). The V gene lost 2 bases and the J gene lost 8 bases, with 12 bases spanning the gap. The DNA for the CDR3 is TGTGCCAGCAGTTTAACCCTTATGGGCGGCTACACCTTC. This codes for CASSLTLMGGYTF.

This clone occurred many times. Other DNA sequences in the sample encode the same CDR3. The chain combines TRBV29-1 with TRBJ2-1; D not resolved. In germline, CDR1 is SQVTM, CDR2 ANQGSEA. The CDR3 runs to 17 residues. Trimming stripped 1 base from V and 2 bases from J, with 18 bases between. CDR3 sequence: CSVEGHGLRVTYNEQFF. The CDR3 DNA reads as TGCAGCGTTGAAGGCCACGGGTTGCGCGTGACCTACAATGAGCAGTTCTTC.

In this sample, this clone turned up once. CDR3 amino acids: CASSLGQAPPYQETQYF. The CDR3 bases are TGTGCCAGCAGCCTCGGACAGGCTCCTCCGTACCAAGAGACCCAGTACTTC. The rearrangement uses TRBV11-3 and TRBJ2-5, with 7 bases aligning to TRBD1. This CDR3 is 17 amino acids long. CDR1 is SGHNT and CDR2 is YENEEA in the germline V gene. Trimming at V came to 5 bases and at J to 0 bases, leaving 12 bases not matched to a gene.

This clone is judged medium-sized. The CDR3 DNA sequence: TGTGCCACCAGCAGACCAGAGCTACAGGGGGCCACTGAAGCTTTCTTT. It translates to CATSRPELQGATEAFF. This rearrangement joins TRBV15 to TRBJ1-1; 9 bases map to TRBD1. CDR3 length equals 16 residues. After removal of 2 bases from V and 4 bases from J, the junction contained 8 bases not matched to a gene. Germline lookup yields CDR1 LNHNV and CDR2 YYDKDF (reference sequence).

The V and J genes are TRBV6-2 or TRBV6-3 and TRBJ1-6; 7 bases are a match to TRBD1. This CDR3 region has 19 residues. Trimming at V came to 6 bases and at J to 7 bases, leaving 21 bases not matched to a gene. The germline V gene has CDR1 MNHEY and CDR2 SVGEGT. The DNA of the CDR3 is TGTGCCAGCAGACGGTGGACAGGAGTCACCACCTCTGGGAATTCACCCCTCCACTTT. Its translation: CASRRWTGVTTSGNSPLHF.

The CDR3 nucleotides are TGTGCCAGTTCGGACAGGGCCTATGGCTACACCTTC. Translation: CASSDRAYGYTF. The V gene is TRBV19, the J gene TRBJ1-2; 8 bases match TRBD1. Unmatched junction bases numbered 3, after V lost 8 bases and J lost 4 bases. Looked up from germline, CDR1 is LNHDA and CDR2 is SQIVND (reference sequence). This CDR3 has 12 amino acids.

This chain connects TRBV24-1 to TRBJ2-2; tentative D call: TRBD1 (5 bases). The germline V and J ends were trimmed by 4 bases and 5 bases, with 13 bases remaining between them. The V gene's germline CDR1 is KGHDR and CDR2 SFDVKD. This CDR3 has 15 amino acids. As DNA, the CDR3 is TGTGCCACCAGTGAAGGGGTGCTGGGGACCGGGGAGCTGTTTTTT. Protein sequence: CATSEGVLGTGELFF.

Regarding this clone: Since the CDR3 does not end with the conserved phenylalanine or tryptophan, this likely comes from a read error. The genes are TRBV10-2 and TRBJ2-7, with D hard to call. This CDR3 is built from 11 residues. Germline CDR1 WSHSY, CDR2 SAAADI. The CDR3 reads CASSPVNDQYL. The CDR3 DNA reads TGCGCCAGCAGCCCTGTAAACGATCAGTACCTC.

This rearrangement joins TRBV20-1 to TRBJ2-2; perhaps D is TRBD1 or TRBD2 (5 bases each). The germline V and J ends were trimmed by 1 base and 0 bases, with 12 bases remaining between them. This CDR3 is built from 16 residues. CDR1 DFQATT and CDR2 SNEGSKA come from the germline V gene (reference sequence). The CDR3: CSARGPGRSNTGELFF. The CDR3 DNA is TGCAGTGCTAGAGGGCCGGGACGGTCGAACACCGGGGAGCTGTTTTTT.

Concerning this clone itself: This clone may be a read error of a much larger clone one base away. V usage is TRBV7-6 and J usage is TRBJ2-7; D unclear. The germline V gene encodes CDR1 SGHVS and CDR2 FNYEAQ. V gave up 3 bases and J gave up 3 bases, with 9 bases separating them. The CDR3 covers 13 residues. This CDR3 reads CASSLGENYEQYF. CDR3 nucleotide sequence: TGTGCCAGCAGCTTGGGCGAGAACTACGAGCAGTACTTC.

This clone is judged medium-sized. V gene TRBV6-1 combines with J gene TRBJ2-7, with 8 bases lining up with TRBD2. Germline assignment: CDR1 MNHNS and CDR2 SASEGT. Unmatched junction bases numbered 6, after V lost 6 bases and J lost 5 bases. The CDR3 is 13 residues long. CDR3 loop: CASRDGGGNEQYF. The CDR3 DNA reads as TGTGCCAGCAGAGACGGGGGGGGCAACGAGCAGTACTTC.

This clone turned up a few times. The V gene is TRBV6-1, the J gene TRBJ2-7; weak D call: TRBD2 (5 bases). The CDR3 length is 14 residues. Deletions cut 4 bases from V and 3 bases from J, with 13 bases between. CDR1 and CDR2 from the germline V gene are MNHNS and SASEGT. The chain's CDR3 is CASSAQTRGYEQYF. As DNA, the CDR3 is TGTGCCAGCAGTGCCCAGACACGGGGCTACGAGCAGTACTTC.

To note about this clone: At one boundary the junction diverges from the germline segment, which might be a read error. CDR3 sequence: CASSEGGMVGYVYTF. The CDR3 DNA follows: TGTGCCAGCAGTGAAGGCGGCATGGTCGGATATGTCTACACCTTC. V usage is TRBV2 and J usage is TRBJ1-2; D call uncertain. Germline V gene data show CDR1 as SNHLY and CDR2 as FYNNEI. The CDR3 has 15 amino acids.

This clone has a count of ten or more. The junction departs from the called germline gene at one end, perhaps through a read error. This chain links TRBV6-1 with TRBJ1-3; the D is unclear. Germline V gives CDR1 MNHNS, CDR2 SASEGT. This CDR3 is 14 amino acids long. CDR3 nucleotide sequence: TGTGCCAGCACGCCGTACTTCTCTAGAAACGCCATATATTTT. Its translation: CASTPYFSRNAIYF.

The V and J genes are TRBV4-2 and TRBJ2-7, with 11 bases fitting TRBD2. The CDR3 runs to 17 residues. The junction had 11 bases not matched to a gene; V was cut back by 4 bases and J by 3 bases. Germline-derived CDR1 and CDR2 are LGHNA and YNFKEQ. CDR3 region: CASSPLPTSGSIYEQYF. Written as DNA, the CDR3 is TGTGCCAGCAGCCCACTACCCACTAGCGGGAGTATCTACGAGCAGTACTTC.

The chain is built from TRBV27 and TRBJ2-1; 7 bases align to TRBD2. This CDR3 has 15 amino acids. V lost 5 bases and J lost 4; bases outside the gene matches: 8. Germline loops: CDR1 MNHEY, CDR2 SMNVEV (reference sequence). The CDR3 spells CASSPLAVGYNEQFF. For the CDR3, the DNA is TGTGCCAGCAGTCCCCTAGCGGTAGGGTACAATGAGCAGTTCTTC.

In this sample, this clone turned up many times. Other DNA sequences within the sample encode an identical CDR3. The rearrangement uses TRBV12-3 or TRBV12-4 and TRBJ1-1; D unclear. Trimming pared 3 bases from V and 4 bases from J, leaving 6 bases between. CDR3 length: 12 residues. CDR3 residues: CASSFGSTEAFF. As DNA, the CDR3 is TGTGCCAGCAGTTTCGGCTCCACTGAAGCTTTCTTT.